This TCR beta chain was sequenced during a study of cytomegalovirus exposure and HLA in healthy donors. The CDR3 runs 16 residues. The V and J ends lost 1 base and 7 bases, in that order; junction bases with no gene match: 7. The V gene's germline CDR1 is SGHNT and CDR2 YENEEA. Study observations and caveats: Presence/absence comparisons presumed near-even sequencing depth among donors. The productive fraction for most TCR beta V segments was about 87% or about 30% in an earlier analysis. Cytomegalovirus association was assigned to some 160 TCR beta chains.

A multiplex PCR was run with 60 Vbeta primers and 13 Jbeta primers. Method: immunoSEQ multiplex PCR; TCRdb's copy keeps in-frame clones and lacks some. The sample includes under 200,000 clones, roughly 80% of them seen just once. This clone was observed a single time. Its antigen is not identified. The sequenced material came from PBMCs. This sequence joins TRBV11-3 and TRBJ2-1; 10 bases align to TRBD1. The sequence derives from a woman aged 18-29 years in good health and CMV-seronegative. CDR3 bases: TGTGCCAGCAGCTTAGGGTCGGGGACAGGGGAGAATGAGCAGTTCTTC. This sequence encodes CASSLGSGTGENEQFF.